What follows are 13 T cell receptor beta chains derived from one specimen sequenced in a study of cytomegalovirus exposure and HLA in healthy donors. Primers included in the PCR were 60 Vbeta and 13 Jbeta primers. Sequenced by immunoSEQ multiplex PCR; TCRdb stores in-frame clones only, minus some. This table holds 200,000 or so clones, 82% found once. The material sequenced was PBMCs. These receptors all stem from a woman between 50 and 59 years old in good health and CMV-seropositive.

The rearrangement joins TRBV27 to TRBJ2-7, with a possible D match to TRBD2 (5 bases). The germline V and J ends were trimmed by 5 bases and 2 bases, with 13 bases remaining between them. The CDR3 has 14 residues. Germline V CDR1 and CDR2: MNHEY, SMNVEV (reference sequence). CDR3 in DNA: TGTGCCAGCAGTCCGCTCGGGGTCCCCTACGAGCAGTACTTC. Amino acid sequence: CASSPLGVPYEQYF.

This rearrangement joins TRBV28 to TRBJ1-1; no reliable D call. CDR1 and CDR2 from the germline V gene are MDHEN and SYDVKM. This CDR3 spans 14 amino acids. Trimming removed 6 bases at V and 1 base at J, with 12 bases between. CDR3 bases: TGTGCCAGCAGGGAGGGATCAGGGAACACTGAAGCTTTCTTT. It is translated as CASREGSGNTEAFF.

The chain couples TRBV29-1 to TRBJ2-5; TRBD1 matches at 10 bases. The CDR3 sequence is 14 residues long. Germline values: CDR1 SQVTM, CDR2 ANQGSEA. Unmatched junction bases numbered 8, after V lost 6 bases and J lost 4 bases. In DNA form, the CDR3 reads TGCAGCGTGGTGACAGGGGGCGCCGTAGAGACCCAGTACTTC. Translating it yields CSVVTGGAVETQYF.

The CDR3 sequence: CASRKDRAGGNQPQHF. The CDR3 DNA reads TGTGCCAGCAGAAAAGACAGGGCCGGAGGAAATCAGCCCCAGCATTTT. The rearrangement links TRBV28 to TRBJ1-5; 7 nucleotides match TRBD1. Germline lookup yields CDR1 MDHEN and CDR2 SYDVKM. After removal of 6 bases from V and 4 bases from J, the junction contained 12 bases not matched to a gene. The CDR3 is 16 residues long.

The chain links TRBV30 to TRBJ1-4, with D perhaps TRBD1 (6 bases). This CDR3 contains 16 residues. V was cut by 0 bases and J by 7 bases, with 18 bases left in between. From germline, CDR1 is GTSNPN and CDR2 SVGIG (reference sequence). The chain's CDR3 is CAWSVGLTGLGEKLFF. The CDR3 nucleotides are TGTGCCTGGAGTGTCGGCCTAACAGGGTTAGGTGAAAAACTGTTTTTT.

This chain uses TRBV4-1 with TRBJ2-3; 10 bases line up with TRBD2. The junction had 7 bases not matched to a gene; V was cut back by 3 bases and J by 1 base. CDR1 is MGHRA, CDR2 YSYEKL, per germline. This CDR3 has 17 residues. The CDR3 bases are TGCGCCAGCAGCCATAACCCCGGGACTAGCGGCACAGATACGCAGTATTTT. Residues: CASSHNPGTSGTDTQYF.

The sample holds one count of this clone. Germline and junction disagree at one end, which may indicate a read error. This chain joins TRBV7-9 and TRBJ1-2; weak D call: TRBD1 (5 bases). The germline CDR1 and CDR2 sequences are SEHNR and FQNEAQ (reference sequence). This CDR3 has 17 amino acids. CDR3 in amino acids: CSSSLEVGGVSGYGYTF. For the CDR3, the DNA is TGTTCCAGCAGCTTGGAAGTGGGGGGAGTTTCAGGCTATGGCTACACCTTC.

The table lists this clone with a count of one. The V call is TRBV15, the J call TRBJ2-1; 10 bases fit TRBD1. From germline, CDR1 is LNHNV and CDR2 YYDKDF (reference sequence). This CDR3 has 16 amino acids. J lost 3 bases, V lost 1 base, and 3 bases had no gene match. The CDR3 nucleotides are TGTGCCACCAGCAGAGGGGGGACAGGGGACTACAATGAGCAGTTCTTC. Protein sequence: CATSRGGTGDYNEQFF.

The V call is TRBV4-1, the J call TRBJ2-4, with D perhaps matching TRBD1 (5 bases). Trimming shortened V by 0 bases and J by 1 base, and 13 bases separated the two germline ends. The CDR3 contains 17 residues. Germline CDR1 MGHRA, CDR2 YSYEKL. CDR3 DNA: TGCGCCAGCAGCCAAGATCTGACAGTAACGGCCAAAAACATTCAGTACTTC. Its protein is CASSQDLTVTAKNIQYF.

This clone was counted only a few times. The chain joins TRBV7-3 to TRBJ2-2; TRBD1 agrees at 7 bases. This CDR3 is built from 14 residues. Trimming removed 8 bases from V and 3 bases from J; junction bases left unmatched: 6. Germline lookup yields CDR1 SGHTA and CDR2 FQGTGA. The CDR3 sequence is CASRRGRDTGELFF. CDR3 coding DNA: TGTGCCAGCCGAAGGGGGCGAGACACCGGGGAGCTGTTTTTT.

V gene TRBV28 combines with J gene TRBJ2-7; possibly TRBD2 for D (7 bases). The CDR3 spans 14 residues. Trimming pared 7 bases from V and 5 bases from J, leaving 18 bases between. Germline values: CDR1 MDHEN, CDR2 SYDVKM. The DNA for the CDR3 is TGTGCCAGCACCCAACAGGGAGGGGCTCACGAGCAGTACTTC. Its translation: CASTQQGGAHEQYF.

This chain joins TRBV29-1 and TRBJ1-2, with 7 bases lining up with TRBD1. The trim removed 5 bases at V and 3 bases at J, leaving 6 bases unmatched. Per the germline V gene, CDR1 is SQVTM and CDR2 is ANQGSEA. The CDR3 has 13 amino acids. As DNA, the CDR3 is TGCAGCGTTTGGGACAGTGGGGACTATGGCTACACCTTC. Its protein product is CSVWDSGDYGYTF.

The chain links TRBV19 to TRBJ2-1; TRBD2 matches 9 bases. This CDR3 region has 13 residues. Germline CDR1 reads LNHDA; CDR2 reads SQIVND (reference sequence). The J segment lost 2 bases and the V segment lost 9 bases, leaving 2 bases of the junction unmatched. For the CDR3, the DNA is TGTGCCAGCCGCGGGAGGGCCTACAATGAGCAGTTCTTC. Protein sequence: CASRGRAYNEQFF.